These 15 T cell receptor beta chains share one sample of origin, sequenced in a study of vaccination effects on CD4 cells after COVID-19. After expansion with viral peptide pools in the ViraFEST assay, antigen-specific CD4+ T cells were sequenced. Scientists isolated CD4+ T cells after a roughly 10-day culture period ended. The person's infection with SARS-CoV-2, confirmed by PCR, took place between March and December 2020. Their target antigens are unknown. Assay: immunoSEQ multiplex PCR; the TCRdb copy retains only in-frame clones and omits some. Of 24,000 or so clones in the sample, 69% were seen once. This specimen was CD4+ T cells from PBMCs cultured with SARS-CoV-2 spike peptides, taken before COVID-19 vaccination. The source is a human donor who had a prior SARS-CoV-2 infection.

CDR3 coding DNA: TGTGCCAGCAGCCACGACAGTGGTTCCTACGAGCAGTACTTC. This sequence encodes CASSHDSGSYEQYF. The V call is TRBV11-1, the J call TRBJ2-7, with D tentatively TRBD1 (5 bases). The germline V gene encodes CDR1 SGHAT and CDR2 FQDESV (reference sequence). This CDR3 has 14 amino acids. With 5 bases removed from V and 1 base from J, the gap between germline ends came to 12 bases.

The chain employs TRBV27 and TRBJ1-1, with D perhaps TRBD1 (5 bases). V was shortened by 6 bases and J by 5 bases, with 16 bases between the two germline ends. Germline assignment: CDR1 MNHEY and CDR2 SMNVEV (reference sequence). CDR3 size: 14 residues. The CDR3 bases are TGTGCCAGCAGCCTACGACAGACGGGGACTGAAGCTTTCTTT. Amino acid sequence: CASSLRQTGTEAFF.

This clone was recorded once. Written as DNA, the CDR3 is TGTGCCACCAGTGATCCTGCAACGGAAGAGACCCAGTACTTC. This sequence encodes CATSDPATEETQYF. The chain joins TRBV24-1 to TRBJ2-5; D ambiguous. Deletions cut 3 bases from V and 3 bases from J, with 10 bases between. The CDR3 is made up of 14 amino acids. CDR1 KGHDR and CDR2 SFDVKD come from the germline V gene.

This sequence joins TRBV19 and TRBJ2-1, with 12 bases identical to TRBD2. Germline V gene lookup returns CDR1 LNHDA and CDR2 SQIVND (reference sequence). CDR3 length equals 17 residues. Trimming removed 1 base from V and 0 bases from J; junction bases left unmatched: 1. The chain's CDR3 is CASSIGLAGVSYNEQFF. The CDR3 bases are TGTGCCAGTAGTATAGGACTAGCGGGGGTCTCCTACAATGAGCAGTTCTTC.

V gene TRBV27 combines with J gene TRBJ2-7, with TRBD1 matching 9 bases. Germline V gene data show CDR1 as MNHEY and CDR2 as SMNVEV (reference sequence). There are 15 residues in the CDR3. V lost 1 base and J lost 3; bases outside the gene matches: 4. CDR3 DNA: TGTGCCAGCAGTTTATTGGGACAGGGACTCTACGAGCAGTACTTC. Amino acids: CASSLLGQGLYEQYF.

V usage is TRBV20-1 and J usage is TRBJ2-7; D ambiguous. The V end lost 3 bases, the J end lost 4 bases, and 13 bases lay between the germline ends. The CDR3 has 13 amino acids. From germline, CDR1 is DFQATT and CDR2 SNEGSKA (reference sequence). This CDR3 reads CSASSGRGYEQYF. The CDR3 DNA reads TGCAGTGCTAGTTCCGGTCGAGGATACGAGCAGTACTTC.

V and J are TRBV6-5 and TRBJ1-5; D uncertain. This CDR3 comprises 12 residues. CDR1 and CDR2 (germline): MNHEY, SVGAGI. The ends were cut back, 8 bases at V and 4 bases at J, with 9 bases in the middle. As DNA, the CDR3 is TGTGCCAGCGGGCCATTTAATCAGCCCCAGCATTTT. Protein: CASGPFNQPQHF.

There are a few counts of this clone. The chain is built from TRBV15 and TRBJ2-1; possibly TRBD1 for D (6 bases). Germline lookup yields CDR1 LNHNV and CDR2 YYDKDF (reference sequence). The CDR3 sequence is 20 residues long. Between the trimmed V and J ends, which lost 0 bases and 0 bases, there was a span of 21 bases. CDR3 DNA: TGTGCCACCAGCAGAGATGGTTGGGGCAAGGGGGTATCCTCCTACAATGAGCAGTTCTTC. Protein: CATSRDGWGKGVSSYNEQFF.

The chain recombines TRBV4-1 with TRBJ1-1; TRBD1 aligns across 11 bases. This CDR3 is built from 15 residues. Trimming removed 1 base from V and 7 bases from J; junction bases left unmatched: 5. Germline V gene data show CDR1 as MGHRA and CDR2 as YSYEKL. CDR3 sequence (DNA): TGCGCCAGCAGCCAAGCGGACAGGGGGCTTGGTGAAGCTTTCTTT. It is translated as CASSQADRGLGEAFF.

This chain's CDR3 is CASSLDPYNEQFF. The CDR3 region has the DNA TGTGCCAGCAGCTTGGACCCCTACAATGAGCAGTTCTTC. V and J are TRBV5-5 and TRBJ2-1; no firm D call. V was trimmed by 0 bases and J by 2 bases, leaving 3 bases between them. Germline assignment: CDR1 SGHKS and CDR2 YYEKEE (reference sequence). CDR3 size: 13 residues.

The rearrangement joins TRBV30 to TRBJ2-7; 11 positions agree with TRBD1. This CDR3 contains 15 residues. Looked up from germline, CDR1 is GTSNPN and CDR2 is SVGIG (reference sequence). V trimming: 5 bases; J trimming: 5 bases; junction bases outside the gene matches: 11. This chain's CDR3 is CAWVPFPGQGDEQYF. CDR3 nucleotide sequence: TGTGCCTGGGTGCCCTTTCCGGGACAGGGGGACGAGCAGTACTTC.

V is TRBV7-2 and J is TRBJ2-2, with unresolved D. The CDR3 covers 17 residues. V lost 0 bases to trimming and J lost 1 base, with 12 bases between them. Looked up from germline, CDR1 is SGHTA and CDR2 is FQGNSA. The DNA of the CDR3 is TGTGCCAGCAGCTTAGCACAACTGGGTGGGAACACCGGGGAGCTGTTTTTT. Amino acid sequence: CASSLAQLGGNTGELFF.

The V call is TRBV5-4, the J call TRBJ2-5, with 9 bases identical to TRBD2. CDR3 size: 15 residues. Germline CDR1 is SGHNT and CDR2 is YYREEE (reference sequence). V was clipped by 4 bases and J by 4 bases; unmatched bases: 8. CDR3 coding DNA: TGTGCCAGCAGCACCTGGACTAGCGTAGGAGAGACCCAGTACTTC. Protein sequence: CASSTWTSVGETQYF.

This clone was detected only a few times. The chain is built from TRBV7-3 and TRBJ2-2; D remains ambiguous. This CDR3 has 14 residues. V lost 3 bases and J 1 base, leaving 6 bases between the germline ends. CDR1 and CDR2 (germline): SGHTA, FQGTGA. CDR3 amino acids: CASSFGRNTGELFF. For the CDR3, the DNA is TGTGCCAGCAGCTTCGGTCGGAACACCGGGGAGCTGTTTTTT. The full variable domain, its missing parts supplied by reference TRBV7-3 and TRBJ2-2, is GAGVSQTPSNKVTEKGKYVELRCDPISGHTALYWYRQSLGQGPEFLIYFQGTGAADDSGLPNDRFFAVRPEGSVSTLKIQRTERGDSAVYLCASSFGRNTGELFFGEGSRLTVL.

This clone showed up just a few times. The V call is TRBV15, the J call TRBJ2-1, with D perhaps TRBD1 (6 bases). From germline, CDR1 is LNHNV and CDR2 YYDKDF (reference sequence). The CDR3 contains 15 residues. V lost 1 base and J 6 bases, leaving 13 bases between the germline ends. CDR3 sequence (DNA): TGTGCCACCAGCAGAGCGACGAACAGGGTCAATGAGCAGTTCTTC. It codes for CATSRATNRVNEQFF.